This TCR beta chain was recovered during a study of shared clonotypes between healthy human individuals (TCRdb year 2020). About the study as a whole: Two women and three men aged 18 to 49 years were included in the cohort. For each donor, CD4 naive and CD4 memory were each run on three plates, CD8 naive on two plates, and CD8 memory on one plate. To estimate repertoire size and how much clonotypes are shared between individuals, the study performed deep sequencing of blood TCR repertoires from five healthy adults. Different laboratories and diverse techniques were used to prepare libraries and sequence TCR repertoires, to increase sequencing depth and limit assay-specific biases. Each donor's leukapheresis produced roughly between roughly 0.85 and 10 billion PBMCs.

The germline V end is reduced by 7 bases and the J end by 7 bases; junction bases left unmatched: 10. Via the germline V gene (reference sequence), CDR1 is LNHDA and CDR2 SQIVND. Its CDR3 holds 14 amino acids, cysteine through phenylalanine. Only the CDR3 DNA stays, 42 bases, in frame from base 1. Healthy HIV-negative adults with no recently reported acute infections or vaccinations were included as donors. Every donor was a Caucasian adult residing in Nashville, Tennessee, USA. CD4+ T cells were enriched by magnetic negative selection, after which naive cells were positively selected on CD45RA and the negative fraction was taken as the memory subset. Blood was obtained by leukapheresis, after which PBMCs were separated by Ficoll-Histopaque density gradient centrifugation and cryopreserved in liquid nitrogen vapor phase. Purity and quantity of every magnetically sorted T cell population were checked by analytical flow cytometry. Each sorted fraction had its genomic DNA isolated and then quantified by UV absorbance on a Nanodrop 2000c.

Findings and caveats that apply to the study as a whole: Sampling was restricted to blood, and TCR repertoires in tissues likely differ from the TCR repertoires found in blood. Because the study included only a small number of donors, the genetic and exposure-history diversity represented was limited. Naive subsets generally had larger estimated clonotype richness than memory subsets. Pairwise subsampling led to the expectation that sequencing depth would affect the degree of clonotype sharing among donors. Compared with non-shared clonotypes, the clonotypes found in all four sorted-subset donors had higher generation probabilities. About 4.5% of naive CD4, 3.5% of naive CD8, approximately 2% of memory CD4, and less than 0.45% of memory CD8 clonotypes were shared across a handful of donors. Even with the large sequencing depth, rarefaction of the sorted-subset datasets indicated that sequencing was incomplete.

Using the deep immunoSEQ assay, multiplex PCR amplified TCR CDR3 regions from genomic DNA. Extracted genomic DNA from each cell subset was spread evenly across all wells of several immunoSEQ 96-well plates, with each plate serving as a replicate. For sorted subsets, roughly 0.2 ug genomic DNA, equal to some 28,000 T cell genomes, was loaded into each replicate PCR. Purified libraries were quantified with a Qubit 3.0 fluorometer, sized on a Bioanalyzer 2100, and re-quantified with the KAPA Library Quantification kit. A separate single-read 150-cycle Illumina NextSeq 550 flow cell was used to sequence each immunoSEQ 96-well plate. The paper's processing steps were these. Because the immunoSEQ output held only junctional sequences and lacked quality scores, the filtering could not match the filtering applied to full-length reads. Sequences were annotated with PyIR, a Python wrapper for IgBLAST v1.9, and V/J genes and CDR3 were assigned using IMGT germline references. Any read was removed if the V/J assignment was weak (E-value above 1e-6), the CDR3 was missing, or the read contained stop codons, out-of-frame junctions, or ambiguous translated residues. V3J clonotypes were defined as sequences sharing an identical inferred V gene, J gene, and CDR3 amino acid sequence. Percentage overlap between repertoires was computed as shared unique clonotypes divided by the size of the smaller repertoire. Repertoire richness was assessed with RTK rarefaction, the Chao1 estimator, and Recon v2.1 estimates of unobserved clonotypes. Generation probabilities were computed with OLGA for all TCRbeta clonotypes obtained by the gDNA method from several donors. The clones in this table, taken by TCRdb from immuneACCESS, are in-frame only. Not every clone is retained; where verified, under half of the shortfall comes from an unresolved V gene, and the cause of the rest is unknown. V, J and clone size derive from that table, while D and trimming were established from the DNA sequence. The sample table lists roughly 520,000 clones, about 96% of them with a count of one. Together, the top ten hold under 0.065% of the sample.

This clone has just one count. What this receptor recognizes is not known. Per-base quality was not reported, and no clone a single base away is much larger than it. The sample taken for sequencing was naive CD4+ T cells sorted from blood. The cell subset or site tag for this specimen amounts to: CD45RA+ positively selected. Recombination linked TRBV19 to TRBJ2-3, with 8 bases in between that match TRBD1. The receptor was isolated from a woman aged 25 to 39 in good health. The CDR3 is CASTLRQGLNTQYF. The DNA is TGTGCCAGTACCTTAAGACAGGGGCTAAATACGCAGTATTTT.